A selection of T cell receptor beta chains follows, all from one sample in a study of regulatory T cells in long-lasting Graves disease. TCRdb re-analysed the multiplex PCR reads in MiXCR, keeping a single row per CDR3 protein. This table has about 400,000 distinct CDR3 sequences, 14% to 15% appearing once. The same sample was also studied in work on T cells in Graves' hyperthyroidism and ophthalmopathy.

The sample here was peripheral blood mononuclear cells (PBMCs), taken at new diagnosis, from a patient treated with antithyroid drugs. The receptors derive from a middle-aged woman with Graves disease. Both conserved end residues are part of each CDR3. A D gene is named only where the DNA matches it firmly. Part of the rows lack a size; the others show once, few, many or a class for expanded clones.

TRBJ2-7 TRBV27 TRBD1 - CASSLEQGMSYEQYF TGTGCCAGCAGTTTAGAACAGGGGATGAGCTACGAGCAGTACTTC
TRBJ1-6 TRBV12-3/TRBV12-4 TRBD1 - CASSGTGGSSPLHF TGTGCCAGCAGTGGGACAGGGGGCAGTTCACCCCTCCACTTT
TRBJ2-7 TRBV3-1 - many CASSRGTLSSYEQYF TGTGCCAGCAGCCGGGGGACACTGAGCTCCTACGAGCAGTACTTC
TRBJ1-4 TRBV7-9 - - CASSFEVGEKLFF TGTGCCAGCAGCTTCGAGGTCGGTGAAAAACTGTTTTTT
TRBJ1-3 TRBV5-4 - few CASSLWGSSGNTIYF TGTGCCAGCAGCTTGTGGGGCAGCTCTGGAAACACCATATATTTT
TRBJ2-1 TRBV5-1 TRBD1 many CASSRPTGTSNEQFF TGCGCCAGCAGCCGCCCGACAGGGACGAGCAATGAGCAGTTCTTC
TRBJ1-1 TRBV28 TRBD1 - CASSLSDRGRVTEAFF TGTGCCAGCAGTTTATCAGACAGGGGGCGCGTCACTGAAGCTTTCTTT
TRBJ2-5 TRBV2 TRBD2 once CASRPGASGSQETQYF TGTGCCAGCAGGCCCGGGGCTAGCGGGAGCCAAGAGACCCAGTACTTC
TRBJ2-7 TRBV19 TRBD2 - CASGPGGEQYF TGTGCCAGTGGACCGGGGGGAGAGCAGTACTTC
TRBJ1-2 TRBV6-2/TRBV6-3 - - CASSYGPDYGYTF TGTGCCAGCAGTTACGGACCTGACTATGGCTACACCTTC
TRBJ2-7 TRBV3-1 - few CASSQGFSFEQYF TGTGCCAGCAGCCAAGGATTCAGCTTCGAGCAGTACTTC
TRBJ2-7 TRBV12-3/TRBV12-4 - many CASSASRGLAYEQYF TGTGCCAGCAGCGCCTCAAGAGGGTTAGCCTACGAGCAGTACTTC
TRBJ1-1 TRBV28 TRBD1 many CASSFSSRGGNTEAFF TGTGCCAGCAGTTTTTCCTCCAGGGGGGGGAACACTGAAGCTTTCTTT
TRBJ2-5 TRBV5-4 - - CASSLSQRQETQYF TGTGCCAGCAGCTTGAGCCAGCGGCAAGAGACCCAGTACTTC
TRBJ2-7 TRBV27 TRBD1 many CASSSSGTGSSRVYEQYF TGTGCCAGCAGTTCCTCCGGGACAGGGTCTTCAAGGGTTTACGAGCAGTACTTC
TRBJ2-5 TRBV10-3 - many CAIRRGSEETQYF TGTGCCATCAGGAGGGGCTCTGAAGAGACCCAGTACTTC
TRBJ1-1 TRBV12-3/TRBV12-4 - many CASSTMDAEAFF TGTGCCAGCAGTACAATGGACGCTGAAGCTTTCTTT
TRBJ2-1 TRBV7-2 TRBD2 many CASSSAGSEQFF TGTGCCAGCAGCTCAGCGGGAAGTGAGCAGTTCTTC
TRBJ1-4 TRBV20-1 - - CSARDLRRVNEKLFF TGCAGTGCTAGAGATCTGCGGAGGGTTAATGAAAAACTGTTTTTT
TRBJ2-5 TRBV9 - many CASSLEEGIGETQYF TGTGCCAGCAGCCTAGAAGAAGGGATAGGGGAGACCCAGTACTTC
TRBJ2-1 TRBV11-2 - many CASSYTVYNEQFF TGTGCCAGCAGCTATACGGTATACAATGAGCAGTTCTTC
TRBJ1-3 TRBV12-3/TRBV12-4 - many CASSLHSGNTIYF TGTGCCAGCAGTTTACACTCTGGAAACACCATATATTTT
TRBJ1-1 TRBV2 - many CASSERSLLHGAEAFF TGTGCCAGCAGTGAGCGGTCCCTACTACATGGGGCTGAAGCTTTCTTT
TRBJ1-6 TRBV25-1 - - CASSETGTSKPTLHF TGTGCCAGCAGTGAGACCGGAACCTCCAAGCCCACCCTCCACTTT
TRBJ2-7 TRBV20-1 - - CSTRRPGTSSYEQYF TGCAGTACTAGGCGTCCCGGGACCAGCTCCTACGAGCAGTACTTC
TRBJ2-7 TRBV3-1 - many CASSQNPRDFPYEQYF TGTGCCAGCAGCCAAAATCCCAGGGATTTCCCCTACGAGCAGTACTTC